A single sample is the source of the 21 T cell receptor beta chains below, sequenced in a study of T-cell reconstitution after alpha-beta-depleted transplantation in children. A TCRbeta library incorporating unique molecular identifiers was prepared. Each CDR3 protein gets one entry after TCRdb re-called the PCR reads with MiXCR. The data contain approximately 800,000 distinct CDR3 sequences, 15% to 20% of them singletons. Source: PBMCs, mostly from graft donor cells, taken 360 days after TCRalphabeta/CD19-depleted stem cell transplant. The origin of the receptors is a male patient between 10 and 17 years old who had a stem cell transplant for acute lymphoblastic leukemia, so the T cells may come from the graft donor.

The chain has TRBV20-1 and TRBJ1-5; the D gene is possibly TRBD1 (5 bases). The germline V gene has CDR1 DFQATT and CDR2 SNEGSKA (reference sequence). Deletions cut 7 bases from V and 2 bases from J, with 9 bases between. The CDR3 contains 12 residues. This CDR3 is CSVGRGNQPQHF. CDR3 nucleotides: TGCAGTGTGGGGCGCGGCAATCAGCCCCAGCATTTT.

This clonotype has a count of ten or more. The chain carries TRBV5-1 and TRBJ2-7; D is ambiguous. Trimming removed 2 bases at V and 1 base at J, with 16 bases between. The germline CDR1 and CDR2 sequences are SGHRS and YFSETQ. This CDR3 comprises 16 residues. The CDR3 protein is CASSFRSGEGSYEQYF. For the CDR3, the DNA is TGCGCCAGCAGCTTTCGTTCTGGGGAAGGATCCTACGAGCAGTACTTC.

The J gene is TRBJ1-1, the V gene TRBV5-1; D is ambiguous. Germline lookup yields CDR1 SGHRS and CDR2 YFSETQ. V lost 4 bases and J lost 2, with 24 bases in between. This CDR3 is built from 18 residues. CDR3 residues: CASSPVTGSQPKNTEAFF. In DNA, the CDR3 is TGCGCCAGCAGCCCGGTGACGGGCTCCCAGCCTAAAAACACTGAAGCTTTCTTT.

This clonotype turned up a few times. J is TRBJ2-3 and V is TRBV5-1; 7 positions agree with TRBD1. The J segment lost 6 bases and the V segment lost 4 bases, leaving 8 bases of the junction unmatched. CDR1 SGHRS and CDR2 YFSETQ come from the germline V gene. There are 14 residues in the CDR3. The CDR3: CASSTGQVGDTQYF. CDR3 coding DNA: TGCGCCAGCAGCACCGGACAGGTTGGGGATACGCAGTATTTT.

V and J are TRBV4-1 and TRBJ2-3, with D uncertain. The germline gives CDR1 MGHRA, CDR2 YSYEKL. V was trimmed by 0 bases and J by 4 bases, leaving 17 bases between them. This CDR3 spans 17 amino acids. CDR3 in amino acids: CASSQDLAPFQADTQYF. In DNA form, the CDR3 reads TGCGCCAGCAGCCAAGATCTGGCACCCTTCCAGGCAGATACGCAGTATTTT.

The chain employs TRBV29-1 and TRBJ2-1; a possible D gene is TRBD2 (5 bases). This CDR3 comprises 15 residues. The germline V and J ends were trimmed by 3 bases and 9 bases, with 21 bases remaining between them. Germline-derived CDR1 and CDR2 are SQVTM and ANQGSEA. CDR3 DNA sequence: TGCAGCGTTGAGGTTCTGGGGTCCTTAGGAGGTGAGCAGTTCTTC. The encoded protein is CSVEVLGSLGGEQFF.

This clonotype has a handful of counts. The gene calls are TRBV12-3 or TRBV12-4 and TRBJ1-5; 8 bases fit TRBD1. V dropped 8 bases and J dropped 2; count of bases not matched to a gene: 11. The CDR3 consists of 16 residues. Here the CDR3 DNA reads TGTGCCAGCGGCCGCTCCGGGACAGGTGGCAATCAGCCCCAGCATTTT. This translates into CASGRSGTGGNQPQHF.

The chain couples TRBV5-1 to TRBJ2-3, with TRBD2 matching 14 bases. V dropped 0 bases and J dropped 2; count of bases not matched to a gene: 17. Germline V lookup: CDR1 SGHRS, CDR2 YFSETQ. The CDR3 covers 22 residues. DNA of the CDR3: TGCGCCAGCAGCTTGGGACTAGCGGGAGGGCCCTCCGCGGCGCTTAACACAGATACGCAGTATTTT. Translated, it gives CASSLGLAGGPSAALNTDTQYF.

This chain uses TRBV20-1 with TRBJ1-1; 7 positions agree with TRBD1. Germline assignment: CDR1 DFQATT and CDR2 SNEGSKA (reference sequence). The V and J ends lost 6 bases and 1 base, in that order; junction bases with no gene match: 5. This CDR3 region has 13 residues. CDR3 DNA: TGCAGTGCCCTATGGACAGGGAACACTGAAGCTTTCTTT. The encoded protein is CSALWTGNTEAFF.

The CDR3 region has the DNA TGTGCCAGCAGTCCCGGGACACAGGGACGCGAGCAGTACTTC. Encoded protein: CASSPGTQGREQYF. The chain recombines TRBV6-1 with TRBJ2-7; tentative D call: TRBD1 (6 bases). V was shortened by 5 bases and J by 6 bases, with 17 bases between the two germline ends. The V gene's germline CDR1 is MNHNS and CDR2 SASEGT. The CDR3 sequence is 14 residues long.

This clonotype was observed a few times. This chain uses TRBV7-9 with TRBJ2-5; 10 bases match TRBD2. The V gene end was trimmed by 3 bases and the J gene end by 4 bases; junction bases not matched to a gene: 5. From germline, CDR1 is SEHNR and CDR2 FQNEAQ (reference sequence). The CDR3 has 15 residues. The CDR3 DNA reads TGTGCCAGCAGCTTGATAGCGGGAGGCCGAGAGACCCAGTACTTC. It specifies CASSLIAGGRETQYF. The full variable domain, in which reference TRBV7-9 and TRBJ2-5 provide the parts outside the CDR3, is DTGVSQNPRHKITKRGQNVTFRCDPISEHNRLYWYRQTLGQGPEFLTYFQNEAQLEKSRLLSDRFSAERPKGSFSTLEIQRTEQGDSAMYLCASSLIAGGRETQYFGPGTRLLVL.

This clonotype came up a few times. The rearrangement uses TRBV3-1 and TRBJ2-2; 15 nucleotides align to TRBD2. V was pared by 5 bases and J by 3 bases, with 7 bases of the junction left unmatched. CDR1 is LGHDT, CDR2 YNNKEL, per germline (reference sequence). This CDR3 has 18 residues. CDR3 sequence: CASSGRGLAGGYTGELFF. CDR3 in DNA: TGTGCCAGCAGCGGTCGGGGACTAGCGGGAGGATACACCGGGGAGCTGTTTTTT.

In this sample, this clonotype turned up a few times. This rearrangement joins TRBV21-1 to TRBJ1-2. TRBV21-1 is an annotated pseudogene. The CDR3 spans 16 residues. The CDR3 bases are TGTGCCAGCAGCAATCGAGGCCATACCCCTAACTATGGCTACACCTTC. Its protein is CASSNRGHTPNYGYTF.

This clonotype was observed many times. The CDR3 is CAISGSGTGTYEQYF. Written as DNA, the CDR3 is TGTGCCATCAGTGGGAGCGGGACAGGGACTTACGAGCAGTACTTC. The chain couples TRBV10-3 to TRBJ2-7, with 9 bases that match TRBD1. CDR3 size: 15 residues. CDR1 and CDR2 (germline): ENHRY, SYGVKD. The ends lost 4 bases at V and 4 bases at J; junction bases unmatched: 8.

This clonotype appeared a few times. This chain joins TRBV7-6 and TRBJ1-1; D gene unclear. V lost 5 bases, J lost 3 bases, and 16 bases lay in between. CDR1 is SGHVS and CDR2 is FNYEAQ in the germline V gene. The CDR3 is 15 amino acids. The CDR3 bases are TGTGCCAGCAGCACCCGACAAGGAAGGGACACTGAAGCTTTCTTT. This sequence encodes CASSTRQGRDTEAFF.

This clonotype was recorded a few times. The CDR3 DNA sequence: TGTGCCAGCAGTCCGACGTGGGGAGGTCGGTACTTC. Its translation: CASSPTWGGRYF. The chain has TRBV12-3 or TRBV12-4 and TRBJ2-7, with D possibly TRBD2 on 6 matching bases. This CDR3 has 12 residues. V shed 5 bases and J shed 12 bases, with 17 bases lying between them.

This chain links TRBV18 with TRBJ2-7; 11 bases are shared with TRBD2. The V and J ends lost 1 base and 7 bases, in that order; junction bases with no gene match: 12. The germline V gene has CDR1 KGHSH and CDR2 LQKENI. The CDR3 extends over 17 amino acids. The CDR3 bases are TGTGCCAGCTCACCACGGGGAAGACTAGCGGGAAATGGAGAGCAGTACTTC. Translating gives CASSPRGRLAGNGEQYF.

V usage is TRBV4-1 and J usage is TRBJ2-2, with 7 positions matching TRBD2. Germline CDR1 and CDR2: MGHRA and YSYEKL. The length of the CDR3 is 15 residues. After removal of 4 bases from V and 4 bases from J, the junction contained 6 bases not matched to a gene. Here the CDR3 reads CASSLGTTPTGELFF. The CDR3 bases are TGCGCCAGCAGCCTAGGGACTACGCCCACCGGGGAGCTGTTTTTT.

This clonotype showed up just a few times. The J gene is TRBJ2-1, the V gene TRBV6-5, with 8 bases fitting TRBD2. Germline V gene sequence: CDR1 MNHEY, CDR2 SVGAGI. The V segment lost 2 bases and the J segment 9 bases; nucleotides outside the gene matches: 3. The CDR3 sequence is 13 residues long. This chain's CDR3 is CASSYIRGGEQFF. Here the CDR3 DNA reads TGTGCCAGCAGTTACATTCGGGGGGGTGAGCAGTTCTTC.

This clonotype was seen ten or more times. The chain combines TRBV20-1 with TRBJ2-1, with D unresolved. V was trimmed by 0 bases and J by 4 bases, leaving 1 base between them. CDR1 is DFQATT and CDR2 is SNEGSKA in the germline V gene (reference sequence). The CDR3 consists of 11 residues. The CDR3 loop reads CSAREYNEQFF. For the CDR3, the DNA is TGCAGTGCTAGAGAATACAATGAGCAGTTCTTC.

This clonotype was recorded at least ten times. The chain couples TRBV7-8 to TRBJ2-2; 10 bases map to TRBD2. After removal of 6 bases from V and 0 bases from J, the junction contained 4 bases not matched to a gene. This CDR3 comprises 16 residues. Germline lookup yields CDR1 SGHVS and CDR2 FQNEAQ. The chain's CDR3 is CASRLAGASNTGELFF. In DNA, the CDR3 is TGTGCCAGCAGGCTAGCGGGAGCATCGAACACCGGGGAGCTGTTTTTT.